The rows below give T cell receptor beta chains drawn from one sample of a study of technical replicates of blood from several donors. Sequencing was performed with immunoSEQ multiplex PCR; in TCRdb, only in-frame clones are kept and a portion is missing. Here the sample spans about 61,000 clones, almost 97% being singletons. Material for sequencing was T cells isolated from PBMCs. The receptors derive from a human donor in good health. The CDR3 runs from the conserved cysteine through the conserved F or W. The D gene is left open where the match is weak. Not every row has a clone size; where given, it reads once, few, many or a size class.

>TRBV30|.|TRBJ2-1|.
CAWQLPSSYNEQFF
TGTGCCTGGCAACTCCCTAGCTCCTACAATGAGCAGTTCTTC
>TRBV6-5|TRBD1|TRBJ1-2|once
CASSYAGGSEGYTF
TGTGCCAGCAGTTATGCAGGGGGTTCCGAGGGCTACACCTTC
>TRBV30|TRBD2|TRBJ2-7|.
CAWRLAGVYEQYF
TGTGCCTGGAGACTAGCGGGGGTCTACGAGCAGTACTTC
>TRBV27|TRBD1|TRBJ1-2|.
CASSPGQGGYTF
TGTGCCAGCAGTCCGGGACAGGGTGGCTACACCTTC
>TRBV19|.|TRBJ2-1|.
CASTPQGGLQFF
TGTGCCAGTACCCCTCAAGGGGGTCTGCAGTTCTTC
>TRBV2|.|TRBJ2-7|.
CASSLIRYEQYF
TGTGCCAGCAGTCTGATCAGGTACGAGCAGTACTTC
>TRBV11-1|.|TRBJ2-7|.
CASSSTDRFHTAYEQYF
TGTGCCAGCAGCTCGACGGACAGATTTCATACCGCCTACGAGCAGTACTTC
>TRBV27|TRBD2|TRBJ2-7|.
CASGGLAGRSYEQYF
TGTGCCAGCGGCGGACTAGCGGGAAGATCCTACGAGCAGTACTTC
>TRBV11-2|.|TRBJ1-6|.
CASREPGGGNSPLHF
TGTGCCAGCAGAGAGCCGGGAGGCGGGAATTCACCCCTCCACTTT
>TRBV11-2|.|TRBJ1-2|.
CASSRFLTNRDTKDYGYTF
TGTGCCAGCAGCCGATTCCTAACCAACCGGGACACAAAAGACTATGGCTACACCTTC
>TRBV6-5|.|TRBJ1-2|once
CASSIHGAGYYGYTF
TGTGCCAGCAGTATCCATGGGGCGGGGTACTATGGCTACACCTTC